Shown below are 30 T cell receptor beta chains from a single sample sequenced in a study of shared clonotypes between healthy human individuals. Repertoires were generated with immunoSEQ multiplex PCR, while TCRdb's copy carries only in-frame clones and drops some. The repertoire has 600,000 to 750,000 clones, about nine tenths of them found once; the top ten carry around a third. Material for sequencing was memory CD8+ T cells from PBMCs. Subset indicated: CD45RO+ cells pooled with CCR7-negative TemRA cells. These receptors were taken from a man aged 18 to 30 in good health. Some clones in this sample may be carry-over from other donors' samples.

The chain couples TRBV28 to TRBJ2-7; weak D call: TRBD1 (6 bases). The CDR3 runs to 13 residues. Per germline, CDR1 MDHEN and CDR2 SYDVKM. Trimming shortened V by 3 bases and J by 6 bases, and 12 bases separated the two germline ends. CDR3 sequence: CASSFRGGFEQYF. CDR3 nucleotides: TGTGCCAGCAGTTTCCGAGGGGGATTCGAGCAGTACTTC. The full variable domain, with the rest looked up from reference TRBV28 and TRBJ2-7, is DVKVTQSSRYLVKRTGEKVFLECVQDMDHENMFWYRQDPGLGLRLIYFSYDVKMKEKGDIPEGYSVSREKKERFSLILESASTNQTSMYLCASSFRGGFEQYFGPGTRLTVT.

This chain connects TRBV4-1 to TRBJ2-2; a possible D gene is TRBD2 (5 bases). Germline CDR1 and CDR2: MGHRA and YSYEKL. Trimming removed 3 bases at V and 4 bases at J, with 15 bases between. This CDR3 comprises 16 residues. The CDR3 nucleotides read TGCGCCAGCAGCCATATCATTGGGAGAGCCACCGGGGAGCTGTTTTTT. Translated, it gives CASSHIIGRATGELFF.

V is TRBV28 and J is TRBJ2-1; 12 nucleotides align to TRBD2. V lost 2 bases and J lost 8; bases outside the gene matches: 16. Germline V gene lookup returns CDR1 MDHEN and CDR2 SYDVKM. The CDR3 spans 19 residues. The CDR3 DNA reads as TGTGCCAGCAGTTTAACAGGGAGGCTAGCGGGAGGGGCTAGGGATGAGCAGTTCTTC. Its protein is CASSLTGRLAGGARDEQFF.

V and J are TRBV14 and TRBJ1-5; TRBD1 might be the D (5 bases). CDR1 and CDR2 (germline): SGHDN, FVKESK. The V gene lost 3 bases and the J gene lost 14 bases, with 17 bases spanning the gap. CDR3 size: 13 residues. This CDR3 reads CASSQDRGGQKHF. In DNA form, the CDR3 reads TGTGCCAGCAGCCAGGATCGGGGTGGACAAAAGCATTTT.

Points on this clone: This sample includes further DNA sequences coding for the same CDR3. The CDR3 nucleotides read TGTGCCAGCAGCGGTAGCGGAAGCTCCTACAATGAGCAGTTCTTC. Its protein product is CASSGSGSSYNEQFF. This chain links TRBV9 with TRBJ2-1, with D perhaps TRBD2 (6 bases). Germline V CDR1 and CDR2: SGDLS, YYNGEE. V lost 3 bases and J 0 bases, leaving 10 bases between the germline ends. The CDR3 totals 15 residues.

This chain connects TRBV6-6 to TRBJ1-3; D unresolved. CDR1 is MNHNY, CDR2 SVGAGI, per germline (reference sequence). This CDR3 contains 13 residues. Trimming took off 6 bases at V and 10 bases at J, with 16 bases between the two ends. The CDR3 bases are TGTGCCAGCAGCCCCTCGGGTCGACGGACCATATATTTT. As protein: CASSPSGRRTIYF.

This clone was observed a handful of times. The gene calls are TRBV19 and TRBJ2-1, with D hard to call. The V gene lost 6 bases and the J gene lost 5 bases, with 11 bases spanning the gap. There are 13 residues in the CDR3. The germline gives CDR1 LNHDA, CDR2 SQIVND (reference sequence). The CDR3 here is CASRSLVNNEQFF. Here the CDR3 DNA reads TGTGCCAGTAGATCACTGGTTAACAATGAGCAGTTCTTC.

This chain links TRBV2 with TRBJ2-5, with 8 bases identical to TRBD1. The ends lost 6 bases at V and 5 bases at J; junction bases unmatched: 11. CDR3 size: 15 residues. Germline CDR1 reads SNHLY; CDR2 reads FYNNEI. DNA of the CDR3: TGTGCCAGCAGCCCCTGGACAGGGAGAACGGAGACCCAGTACTTC. As protein: CASSPWTGRTETQYF.

The chain carries TRBV20-1 and TRBJ1-1, with 7 bases fitting TRBD1. Germline CDR1 reads DFQATT; CDR2 reads SNEGSKA (reference sequence). The CDR3 has 10 residues. The trim removed 6 bases at V and 11 bases at J, leaving 6 bases unmatched. DNA of the CDR3: TGCAGTGCGAGGGACAGTAGGGCTTTCTTT. This codes for CSARDSRAFF.

This clone was observed a single time. CDR3 loop: CASSLVGTGAYEQYF. The DNA for the CDR3 is TGTGCCAGCAGCCTTGTTGGGACAGGGGCATACGAGCAGTACTTC. The chain has TRBV5-6 and TRBJ2-7; TRBD1 matches at 10 bases. This CDR3 region has 15 residues. Germline values: CDR1 SGHDT, CDR2 YYEEEE. With V trimmed by 4 bases and J by 4 bases, 8 bases remained unmatched.

Note on this clone: The sample contains more than one DNA sequence encoding this CDR3. This rearrangement joins TRBV6-1 to TRBJ2-7; D uncertain. Trimming cost V 4 bases and J 3 bases, with 4 bases left between them. This CDR3 spans 11 amino acids. The germline gives CDR1 MNHNS, CDR2 SASEGT. CDR3 in DNA: TGTGCCAGCAGTGTTGACTACGAGCAGTACTTC. This sequence encodes CASSVDYEQYF.

This clone was seen a single time. This sequence joins TRBV5-6 and TRBJ1-4, with a weak D call TRBD1 (6 bases). V shed 4 bases and J shed 5 bases, with 12 bases lying between them. CDR3 size: 14 residues. Per the germline V gene, CDR1 is SGHDT and CDR2 is YYEEEE. CDR3 loop: CASSKQGFNEKLFF. The CDR3 nucleotides are TGTGCCAGCAGCAAACAGGGTTTCAATGAAAAACTGTTTTTT.

This sequence joins TRBV6-1 and TRBJ1-2; D unclear. The germline V gene encodes CDR1 MNHNS and CDR2 SASEGT. The CDR3 covers 13 residues. V dropped 2 bases and J dropped 8 bases, with 12 bases sitting between them. The CDR3 nucleotides read TGTGCCAGCAGTGAACTAACCAGTTACGGCTACACCTTC. This codes for CASSELTSYGYTF.

The rearrangement uses TRBV7-2 and TRBJ2-7, with D perhaps TRBD2 (6 bases). V lost 5 bases to trimming and J lost 3 bases, with 17 bases between them. This CDR3 contains 15 residues. CDR1 is SGHTA, CDR2 FQGNSA, per germline. The CDR3 nucleotides read TGTGCCAGCAGCCCCCGGGAGTACCCCCTCTACGAGCAGTACTTC. It codes for CASSPREYPLYEQYF.

The chain carries TRBV6-4 and TRBJ2-5; 8 positions match TRBD2. The trim removed 2 bases at V and 2 bases at J, leaving 13 bases unmatched. This CDR3 spans 18 amino acids. Looked up from germline, CDR1 is MRHNA and CDR2 is SNTAGT. The CDR3 loop is CASSDNPVTSGRQETQYF. In DNA, the CDR3 is TGTGCCAGCAGTGACAATCCGGTTACTAGCGGTAGACAAGAGACCCAGTACTTC.

This clone was found a few times. This chain joins TRBV19 and TRBJ1-1, with D unresolved. The CDR3 runs to 13 residues. Trimming removed 0 bases at V and 8 bases at J, with 10 bases between. The germline gives CDR1 LNHDA, CDR2 SQIVND (reference sequence). CDR3 in amino acids: CASSIDLEGEAFF. The CDR3, as DNA: TGTGCCAGTAGTATAGATTTGGAGGGCGAAGCTTTCTTT.

This clone was counted a few times. The V gene is TRBV6-4, the J gene TRBJ2-2; 9 bases line up with TRBD2. The junction had 2 bases not matched to a gene; V was cut back by 9 bases and J by 6 bases. Germline lookup yields CDR1 MRHNA and CDR2 SNTAGT. This CDR3 is built from 12 residues. This chain's CDR3 is CARTSGPGELFF. The CDR3 DNA reads as TGTGCCAGGACTAGCGGTCCCGGGGAGCTGTTTTTT.

The V call is TRBV5-1, the J call TRBJ2-4, with 9 bases identical to TRBD1. Looked up from germline, CDR1 is SGHRS and CDR2 is YFSETQ. V shed 1 base, J shed 5 bases, and the junction held 4 bases outside the gene matches. This CDR3 has 15 residues. Here the CDR3 DNA reads TGCGCCAGCAGCTTGACAGGGGGCGCTCAAAACATTCAGTACTTC. Translating gives CASSLTGGAQNIQYF.

About this clone itself: The junction and the germline gene differ at one end; a read error may be behind it. The chain combines TRBV19 with TRBJ1-1; TRBD1 aligns across 10 bases. Germline V gene data show CDR1 as LNHDA and CDR2 as SQIVND (reference sequence). The CDR3 has 16 amino acids. The CDR3 nucleotides are TGTGCCAGTAGTACCCAAGGACAGGGGGTGAAGACTGAAGCTTTCTTT. This codes for CASSTQGQGVKTEAFF.

This sequence joins TRBV2 and TRBJ2-1; a weak D match, TRBD2 (5 bases). This CDR3 region has 15 residues. Trimming pared 3 bases from V and 3 bases from J, leaving 12 bases between. The germline V gene encodes CDR1 SNHLY and CDR2 FYNNEI. CDR3 in amino acids: CASSEKLDIYNEQFF. CDR3 sequence (DNA): TGTGCCAGCAGTGAGAAACTAGATATCTACAATGAGCAGTTCTTC.

Details on this clone: The same CDR3 also results from other DNA sequences found in this sample. The chain combines TRBV7-9 with TRBJ2-3; D gene ambiguous. V was trimmed by 1 base and J by 1 base, leaving 6 bases between them. The CDR3 is 14 amino acids. CDR1 and CDR2 from the germline V gene are SEHNR and FQNEAQ (reference sequence). CDR3: CASSLDGGTDTQYF. CDR3 nucleotide sequence: TGTGCCAGCAGCTTAGATGGGGGCACAGATACGCAGTATTTT.

CDR3 DNA: TGTGCCAGCACACACTCAACAGGGGAGCTCACCGGGGAGCTGTTTTTT. It specifies CASTHSTGELTGELFF. The chain is built from TRBV27 and TRBJ2-2; 7 bases map to TRBD1. The CDR3 totals 16 residues. Germline CDR1 reads MNHEY; CDR2 reads SMNVEV (reference sequence). V was pared by 7 bases and J by 4 bases, with 12 bases of the junction left unmatched.

This chain uses TRBV7-3 with TRBJ2-7, with D unclear. V lost 6 bases to trimming and J lost 3 bases, with 12 bases between them. CDR1 and CDR2 (germline): SGHTA, FQGTGA. The CDR3 totals 13 residues. The CDR3: CASSLAPIYEQYF. DNA of the CDR3: TGTGCCAGCAGTTTGGCCCCGATCTACGAGCAGTACTTC.

The chain recombines TRBV5-5 with TRBJ2-3, with TRBD2 as a possible D gene (5 bases). The CDR3 is 12 amino acids. Germline V gene lookup returns CDR1 SGHKS and CDR2 YYEKEE (reference sequence). Trimming took 2 bases from V and 7 from J, leaving 8 bases between them. The CDR3 region has the DNA TGTGCCAGCAGCTTAGAGCGGAATACGCAGTATTTT. Residues: CASSLERNTQYF.

The CDR3 reads CASSSNRGVWETQYF. The CDR3 DNA sequence: TGTGCCAGCAGCTCCAATAGGGGGGTGTGGGAGACCCAGTACTTC. This chain connects TRBV7-9 to TRBJ2-5, with D tentatively TRBD1 or TRBD2 (6 bases each). V lost 4 bases and J 5 bases, leaving 17 bases between the germline ends. Germline V gene data show CDR1 as SEHNR and CDR2 as FQNEAQ (reference sequence). The CDR3 has 15 amino acids.

The chain has TRBV7-8 and TRBJ2-7; D is ambiguous. The CDR3 has 12 amino acids. Germline lookup yields CDR1 SGHVS and CDR2 FQNEAQ. Trimming shortened V by 2 bases and J by 4 bases, and 6 bases separated the two germline ends. CDR3 DNA sequence: TGTGCCAGCAGCTTACGTGCGTACGAGCAGTACTTC. Protein: CASSLRAYEQYF.

V is TRBV25-1 and J is TRBJ2-7; D may be TRBD1 (6 bases). Germline values: CDR1 MGHDK, CDR2 SYGVNS. The CDR3 contains 11 residues. V shed 8 bases and J shed 7 bases, with 12 bases lying between them. The CDR3 reads CASAQGREQYF. CDR3 DNA sequence: TGTGCCAGCGCACAGGGTAGAGAGCAGTACTTC.

The chain joins TRBV21-1 to TRBJ2-5; TRBD2, as called in the table, went unchecked against the DNA. TRBV21-1 is a recognized pseudogene. The CDR3 totals 18 residues. CDR3 sequence: CASSSANKPFFPRETQYF. In nucleotides, the CDR3 is TGTGCCAGCAGCAGCGCTAATAAGCCCTTTTTCCCCCGAGAGACCCAGTACTTC.

A remark on this clone: The sample carries other DNA sequences with the same CDR3. V and J are TRBV6-5 and TRBJ2-7; D remains unclear. Trimming pared 6 bases from V and 4 bases from J, leaving 10 bases between. The germline V gene encodes CDR1 MNHEY and CDR2 SVGAGI. The CDR3 contains 12 residues. The CDR3 bases are TGTGCCAGCAGCCCCGGCGTTTACGAGCAGTACTTC. It codes for CASSPGVYEQYF.

The chain uses TRBV27 and TRBJ2-5, with a weak D call TRBD2 (5 bases). Germline values: CDR1 MNHEY, CDR2 SMNVEV (reference sequence). Trimming removed 5 bases from V and 0 bases from J, with 16 bases in between. CDR3 length: 16 amino acids. The CDR3 sequence is CASSPSYGEYQETQYF. The DNA of the CDR3 is TGTGCCAGCAGTCCTTCCTACGGGGAGTACCAAGAGACCCAGTACTTC.